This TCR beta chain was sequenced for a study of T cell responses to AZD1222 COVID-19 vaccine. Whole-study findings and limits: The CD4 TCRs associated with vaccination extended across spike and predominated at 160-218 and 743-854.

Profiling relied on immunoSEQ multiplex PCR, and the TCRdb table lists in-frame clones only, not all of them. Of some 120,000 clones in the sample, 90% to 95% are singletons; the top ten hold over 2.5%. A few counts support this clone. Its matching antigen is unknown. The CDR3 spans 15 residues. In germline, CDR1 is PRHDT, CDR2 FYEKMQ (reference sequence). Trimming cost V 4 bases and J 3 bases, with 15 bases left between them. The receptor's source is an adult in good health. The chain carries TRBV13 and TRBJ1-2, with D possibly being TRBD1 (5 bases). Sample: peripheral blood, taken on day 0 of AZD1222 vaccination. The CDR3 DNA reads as TGTGCCAGCAGCTCCAACCCTACGGGGGACTATGGCTACACCTTC. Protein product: CASSSNPTGDYGYTF.